This T cell receptor (beta chain) was captured in a study of CD8 T cells in Susac syndrome. About 0.5 to 1 ug RNA was reverse transcribed with random hexamers. Using its own MiXCR run on the immunoSEQ multiplex PCR reads, TCRdb lists one record per CDR3 protein. The data contain some 260,000 distinct CDR3 sequences, approximately 81% of them singletons. The multiple sclerosis controls were treatment-naive patients affected by stable or active relapsing-remitting disease. V shed 4 bases and J shed 4 bases, with 7 bases lying between them. Germline V lookup: CDR1 SQVTM, CDR2 ANQGSEA. This CDR3 contains 12 residues.

The V and J genes are TRBV29-1 and TRBJ2-2; D not certain. The receptor comes from a human donor with multiple sclerosis. The sample comprised CD8+ T cells from PBMCs. CDR3 loop: CSVVWITGELFF. The CDR3 DNA reads as TGCAGCGTTGTCTGGATCACCGGGGAGCTGTTTTTT.